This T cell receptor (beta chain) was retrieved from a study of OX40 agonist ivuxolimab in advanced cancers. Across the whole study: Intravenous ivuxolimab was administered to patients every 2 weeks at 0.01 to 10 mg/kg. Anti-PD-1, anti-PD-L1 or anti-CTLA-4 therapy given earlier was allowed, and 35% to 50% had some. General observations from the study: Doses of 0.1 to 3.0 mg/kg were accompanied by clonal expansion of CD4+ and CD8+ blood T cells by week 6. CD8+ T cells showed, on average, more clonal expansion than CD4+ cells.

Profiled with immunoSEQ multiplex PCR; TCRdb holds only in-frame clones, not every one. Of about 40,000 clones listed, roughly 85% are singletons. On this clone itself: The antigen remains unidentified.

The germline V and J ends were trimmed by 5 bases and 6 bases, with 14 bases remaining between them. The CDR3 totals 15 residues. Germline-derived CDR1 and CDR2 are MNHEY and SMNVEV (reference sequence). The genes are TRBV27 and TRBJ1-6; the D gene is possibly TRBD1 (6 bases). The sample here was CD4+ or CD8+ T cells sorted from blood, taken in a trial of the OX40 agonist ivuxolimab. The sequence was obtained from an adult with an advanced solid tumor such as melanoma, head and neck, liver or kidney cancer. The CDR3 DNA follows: TGTGCCAGCAGTCCCCTGGACAGCTCTAATTCACCCCTCCACTTT. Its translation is CASSPLDSSNSPLHF.